A single sample is the source of the 14 T cell receptor beta chains below, sequenced in a study of blood T cell repertoires in COVID-19. Sequencing used immunoSEQ multiplex PCR; TCRdb keeps in-frame clones, though not all of them. The sample has roughly 230,000 clones; roughly 84% are singletons. The sequenced material came from PBMCs or T cells enriched from blood (not recorded which). The receptors derive from a woman in her fifties or sixties who had been exposed to COVID-19.

The CDR3 coding sequence is TGTGCCAGCAGTGAGCACGGGACAGGAGGGGGTGAAGCTTTCTTT. Residues: CASSEHGTGGGEAFF. The chain recombines TRBV6-4 with TRBJ1-1, with 8 nucleotides matching TRBD1. Germline trimming cut 3 bases from V and 7 bases from J; bases unmatched to any gene: 10. The V gene's germline CDR1 is MRHNA and CDR2 SNTAGT. The CDR3 covers 15 residues.

The V gene is TRBV11-2, the J gene TRBJ2-3, with 8 bases that match TRBD2. With 3 bases clipped from V and 4 bases from J, the junction kept 0 bases outside the gene matches. Germline assignment: CDR1 SGHAT and CDR2 FQNNGV. The CDR3 has 13 amino acids. CDR3 loop: CASSFSGADTQYF. As DNA, the CDR3 is TGTGCCAGCAGCTTTAGCGGGGCAGATACGCAGTATTTT.

The chain has TRBV2 and TRBJ2-5; 10 nucleotides line up with TRBD2. The germline V gene encodes CDR1 SNHLY and CDR2 FYNNEI. CDR3 size: 14 residues. The ends lost 8 bases at V and 5 bases at J; junction bases unmatched: 8. The chain's CDR3 is CASRSSGGRETQYF. The CDR3 DNA follows: TGTGCCAGCCGCTCTAGCGGGGGCAGGGAGACCCAGTACTTC.

The rearrangement joins TRBV30 to TRBJ1-3; weak D call: TRBD1 (5 bases). The CDR3 has 12 amino acids. The V end lost 2 bases, the J end lost 8 bases, and 10 bases lay between the germline ends. Germline-derived CDR1 and CDR2 are GTSNPN and SVGIG (reference sequence). The CDR3 coding sequence is TGTGCCTGGAGTAGGGGCCAGCACACCATATATTTT. It is translated as CAWSRGQHTIYF.

The CDR3 here is CASSMMSQLSVAFF. Written as DNA, the CDR3 is TGTGCCAGTAGTATGATGAGCCAACTTAGCGTAGCTTTCTTT. The chain links TRBV19 to TRBJ1-1; the D is unclear. CDR1 LNHDA and CDR2 SQIVND come from the germline V gene (reference sequence). CDR3 length equals 14 residues. Trimming took 3 bases from V and 10 from J, leaving 18 bases between them.

The rearrangement links TRBV2 to TRBJ1-1; D is unclear. The V gene lost 1 base and the J gene lost 7 bases, with 10 bases spanning the gap. Germline V gene lookup returns CDR1 SNHLY and CDR2 FYNNEI. The CDR3 is 13 residues long. This CDR3 reads CASSEGQVGEAFF. CDR3 DNA sequence: TGTGCCAGCAGTGAAGGGCAGGTGGGTGAAGCTTTCTTT.

The chain joins TRBV10-3 to TRBJ2-2; tentatively, D is TRBD2 (6 bases). CDR3 length equals 14 residues. The germline V and J ends were trimmed by 10 bases and 5 bases, with 17 bases remaining between them. Germline CDR1 reads ENHRY; CDR2 reads SYGVKD. This CDR3 reads CATSPILATGELFF. The CDR3, as DNA: TGTGCCACCTCCCCTATACTAGCTACCGGGGAGCTGTTTTTT.

The CDR3 DNA reads as TGCGCCAGCAGCCTCACCACAGGGTCCTATGGCTACACCTTC. Amino acids: CASSLTTGSYGYTF. The chain links TRBV5-1 to TRBJ1-2; TRBD1 is a possible D gene (6 bases). Germline V gives CDR1 SGHRS, CDR2 YFSETQ. The CDR3 spans 14 residues. Between the trimmed V and J ends, which lost 4 bases and 4 bases, there was a span of 14 bases. The variable domain in full, completed from reference TRBV5-1 and TRBJ1-2, reads KAGVTQTPRYLIKTRGQQVTLSCSPISGHRSVSWYQQTPGQGLQFLFEYFSETQRNKGNFPGRFSGRQFSNSRSEMNVSTLELGDSALYLCASSLTTGSYGYTFGSGTRLTVV.

This chain connects TRBV18 to TRBJ1-2; no clear D gene. Per the germline V gene, CDR1 is KGHSH and CDR2 is LQKENI. V shed 5 bases and J shed 10 bases, with 11 bases lying between them. CDR3 length: 11 amino acids. DNA for the CDR3: TGTGCCAGCTCAGAGTCGGGTGACTACACCTTC. This codes for CASSESGDYTF. Based on the CDR3 plus reference TRBV18 and TRBJ1-2, the full variable domain is NAGVMQNPRHLVRRRGQEARLRCSPMKGHSHVYWYRQLPEEGLKFMVYLQKENIIDESGMPKERFSAEFPKEGPSILRIQQVVRGDSAAYFCASSESGDYTFGSGTRLTVV.

This rearrangement joins TRBV21-1 to TRBJ1-1; no DNA check was done on the table's D call, TRBD1. TRBV21-1 is shown as a pseudogene. This CDR3 has 16 residues. For the CDR3, the DNA is TGTGCCAGCAGCAAAGCGCGTACAGCTATGAACACTGAAGCTTTCTTT. The encoded protein is CASSKARTAMNTEAFF.

This clone came up once. The chain is built from TRBV18 and TRBJ2-1; 7 bases fit TRBD2. The ends lost 2 bases at V and 6 bases at J; junction bases unmatched: 10. This CDR3 is 16 amino acids long. Germline V CDR1 and CDR2: KGHSH, LQKENI. CDR3 residues: CASSPKAGTPGNEQFF. The CDR3 DNA sequence: TGTGCCAGCTCACCAAAAGCGGGGACCCCTGGCAATGAGCAGTTCTTC.

The V and J genes are TRBV3-1 (or the pseudogene TRBV3-2) and TRBJ1-1, with 7 bases that match TRBD1. V lost 4 bases and J lost 2; bases outside the gene matches: 10. The CDR3 is 16 amino acids. The germline V gene encodes CDR1 LGHDT and CDR2 YNNKEL (reference sequence). The CDR3 DNA sequence: TGTGCCAGCAGCCCGAAGACAGGGATTCTCAACACTGAAGCTTTCTTT. Translation: CASSPKTGILNTEAFF.

The V and J genes are TRBV5-1 and TRBJ2-7, with D possibly being TRBD1 (6 bases). This CDR3 contains 13 residues. CDR1 SGHRS and CDR2 YFSETQ come from the germline V gene. Trimming cost V 4 bases and J 3 bases, with 11 bases left between them. The CDR3, as DNA: TGCGCCAGCAGCCGACAGGATAGCTACGAGCAGTACTTC. Residues: CASSRQDSYEQYF.

This rearrangement joins TRBV29-1 to TRBJ1-1; no definite D call. This CDR3 comprises 12 residues. Trimming cost V 0 bases and J 4 bases, with 6 bases left between them. Germline V gene sequence: CDR1 SQVTM, CDR2 ANQGSEA. The CDR3 sequence is CSVEDRTTEAFF. DNA of the CDR3: TGCAGCGTTGAAGACAGAACCACTGAAGCTTTCTTT.